This TCR beta chain comes out of a study of regulatory T cells in long-lasting Graves disease. General study findings and limits: Persistent patients shared more public clonotypes (fewer than 3,000) than newly diagnosed patients (under 1,000).

Time point given: persistent/refractory GD, antithyroid drugs over 5 years with positive TRAb. PBMC RNA served as the TCR library source. Both iRepertoire HTBI primers and Arm-PCR of CDR3 regions were used to build the TCR beta libraries. TCRdb ran MiXCR on the multiplex PCR reads and lists one entry per CDR3 protein. This table has under 450,000 distinct CDR3 sequences, about 25% appearing once. This clonotype has more than one count but fewer than ten. What it binds is not known. CDR3 length equals 14 residues. Germline V gene sequence: CDR1 DFQATT, CDR2 SNEGSKA (reference sequence). Trimming pared 6 bases from V and 0 bases from J, leaving 14 bases between.

Specimen: peripheral blood mononuclear cells (PBMCs), collected when the disease was refractory, from a patient treated with antithyroid drugs. The chain links TRBV20-1 to TRBJ1-2; tentative D call: TRBD1 (5 bases). This clonotype was obtained from a female donor with Graves disease. Here the CDR3 DNA reads TGCAGTGCCTCGGGACGGTTAGCTAACTATGGCTACACCTTC. This gives the protein CSASGRLANYGYTF.